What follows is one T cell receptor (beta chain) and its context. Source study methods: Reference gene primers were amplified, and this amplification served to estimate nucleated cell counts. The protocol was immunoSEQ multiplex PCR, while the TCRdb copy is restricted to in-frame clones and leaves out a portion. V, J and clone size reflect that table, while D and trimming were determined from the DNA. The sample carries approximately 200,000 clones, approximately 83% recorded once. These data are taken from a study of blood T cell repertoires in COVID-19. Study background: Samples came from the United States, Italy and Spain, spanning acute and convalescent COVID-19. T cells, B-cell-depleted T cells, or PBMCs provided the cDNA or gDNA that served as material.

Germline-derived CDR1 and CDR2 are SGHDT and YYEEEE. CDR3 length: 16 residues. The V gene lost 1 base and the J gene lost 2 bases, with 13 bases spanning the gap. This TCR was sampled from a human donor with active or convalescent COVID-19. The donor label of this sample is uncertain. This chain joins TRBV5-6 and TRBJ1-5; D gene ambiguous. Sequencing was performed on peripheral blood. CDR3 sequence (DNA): TGTGCCAGCAGCTTGTATCGTGGTTCGGGCAATCAGCCCCAGCATTTT. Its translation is CASSLYRGSGNQPQHF.